A few counts support the clone carrying this T cell receptor (beta chain). Its antigen is as yet unknown. At the DNA level, this CDR3 is encoded by other sequences in the same sample as well. Trimming took off 4 bases at V and 0 bases at J, with 5 bases between the two ends. This CDR3 contains 12 residues. Germline V gene lookup returns CDR1 SQVTM and CDR2 ANQGSEA. This sample is drawn from a study of shared clonotypes between healthy human individuals. Once extracted for a subset, genomic DNA was divided evenly among several immunoSEQ plates. Generated by immunoSEQ multiplex PCR, the TCRdb table keeps only in-frame clones and is missing some. The repertoire holds millions of clones, with roughly 95% as singletons. General study results and limits: The study found about 5% of naive CD4 clonotypes shared across a handful of donors. Relative to clonotypes present in all four donors, those not shared had lower generation probabilities.

The TCR was taken from a young man in good health. The chain carries TRBV29-1 and TRBJ2-3; D uncertain. The specimen was naive CD4+ T cells sorted from blood. Subset described: CD45RA+ positively selected. CDR3 loop: CSVGLSTDTQYF. The CDR3 region has the DNA TGCAGCGTTGGTCTTAGCACAGATACGCAGTATTTT.